Below are 28 T cell receptor beta chains sequenced from a single sample in a study of T cells in Graves' hyperthyroidism and ophthalmopathy. From RNA transcripts, TCR beta CDR3 regions were amplified. During a first-round RT-PCR of the TCR CDR3, the HTBI primer set was used. TCRdb re-called the multiplex PCR reads with MiXCR, one entry per CDR3 protein. The sample includes 200,000 to 250,000 distinct CDR3 sequences, roughly 15% seen only once; the top ten take around 30%. Sequencing was performed on blood. Receptors originate from a woman under 30 with Graves' ophthalmopathy.

This clonotype showed up just a few times. V gene TRBV4-2 combines with J gene TRBJ2-2; D is perhaps TRBD2 (5 bases). V was pared by 4 bases and J by 4 bases, with 25 bases between. This CDR3 spans 19 amino acids. Germline V gene sequence: CDR1 LGHNA, CDR2 YNFKEQ. CDR3 amino acids: CASSLEPSLAHYFTGELFF. CDR3 bases: TGTGCCAGCAGCCTAGAGCCTAGTCTAGCCCATTACTTCACCGGGGAGCTGTTTTTT.

The chain couples TRBV28 to TRBJ1-4; maybe TRBD1 (6 bases). The CDR3 totals 15 residues. V was pared by 6 bases and J by 7 bases, with 18 bases between. Per germline, CDR1 MDHEN and CDR2 SYDVKM. The CDR3 region is CASSPGGTRSEKLFF. As DNA, the CDR3 is TGTGCCAGCAGCCCGGGGGGCACGCGTAGTGAAAAACTGTTTTTT.

This clonotype came up many times. V usage is TRBV4-3 and J usage is TRBJ2-1; tentatively, D is TRBD2 (6 bases). This CDR3 has 17 amino acids. Trimming shortened V by 1 base and J by 1 base, and 14 bases separated the two germline ends. CDR1 and CDR2 from the germline V gene are LGHNA and YSLEER. CDR3 DNA: TGCGCCAGCAGCCAAGGGGGGAGCGGGTCTTCCTACAATGAGCAGTTCTTC. The encoded protein is CASSQGGSGSSYNEQFF.

This clonotype was recorded many times. V and J are TRBV28 and TRBJ1-1, with 7 bases that match TRBD1. CDR1 and CDR2 from the germline V gene are MDHEN and SYDVKM. Trimming at V came to 3 bases and at J to 12 bases, leaving 7 bases not matched to a gene. This CDR3 has 12 amino acids. CDR3 DNA sequence: TGTGCCAGCAGTTTCGGCAGGGGGATGACTTTCTTT. This encodes CASSFGRGMTFF.

This clonotype turned up a few times. The chain joins TRBV19 to TRBJ2-1; D possibly corresponds to TRBD1 (5 bases). Germline values: CDR1 LNHDA, CDR2 SQIVND (reference sequence). Trimming removed 4 bases from V and 8 bases from J, with 9 bases in between. This CDR3 is 12 amino acids long. The CDR3 loop reads CASSNRYDEQFF. The CDR3 coding sequence is TGTGCCAGTAGTAACAGGTACGATGAGCAGTTCTTC.

This chain uses TRBV11-1 with TRBJ1-1, with 10 bases fitting TRBD1. V lost 5 bases and J lost 3; bases outside the gene matches: 6. The CDR3 runs 15 residues. Germline V gene data show CDR1 as SGHAT and CDR2 as FQDESV (reference sequence). The CDR3 sequence: CASSPPGTGDTEAFF. DNA of the CDR3: TGTGCCAGCAGCCCTCCCGGGACAGGGGACACTGAAGCTTTCTTT.

This sequence joins TRBV15 and TRBJ2-1, with TRBD1 as a possible D gene (6 bases). V shed 2 bases and J shed 0 bases, with 14 bases lying between them. Germline CDR1 is LNHNV and CDR2 is YYDKDF (reference sequence). This CDR3 spans 17 amino acids. This chain's CDR3 is CATSRTGSQSSYNEQFF. Written as DNA, the CDR3 is TGTGCCACCAGCAGAACAGGGTCTCAGAGCTCCTACAATGAGCAGTTCTTC.

This chain's CDR3 is CASRPDRDHGELFF. The DNA for the CDR3 is TGTGCCAGCAGGCCCGACAGGGATCACGGGGAGCTGTTTTTT. The J gene is TRBJ2-2, the V gene TRBV6-2 or TRBV6-3; 7 positions agree with TRBD1. CDR1 MNHEY and CDR2 SVGEGT come from the germline V gene. This CDR3 contains 14 residues. Unmatched junction bases numbered 8, after V lost 6 bases and J lost 7 bases.

This chain links TRBV4-1 with TRBJ1-5; 8 bases agree with TRBD1. Per germline, CDR1 MGHRA and CDR2 YSYEKL. The CDR3 is made up of 16 amino acids. The V segment lost 2 bases and the J segment 3 bases; nucleotides outside the gene matches: 6. CDR3: CASSQTWTGFNQPQHF. Written as DNA, the CDR3 is TGCGCCAGCAGCCAAACTTGGACAGGGTTCAATCAGCCCCAGCATTTT.

In this sample, this clonotype turned up many times. V usage is TRBV7-9 and J usage is TRBJ1-1; possible D gene TRBD1, 5 bases. V shed 5 bases and J shed 11 bases, with 18 bases lying between them. The germline CDR1 and CDR2 sequences are SEHNR and FQNEAQ (reference sequence). The CDR3 has 13 residues. The CDR3 DNA reads TGTGCCAGCAGCCCGATGGAAGGGGCCCTTGCTTTCTTT. Protein product: CASSPMEGALAFF.

DNA for the CDR3: TGTGCCAGCAGTGAAGGGGGGGGGCAGCCCCAGCATTTT. This encodes CASSEGGGQPQHF. This chain links TRBV7-3 with TRBJ1-5; tentative D call: TRBD1 (6 bases). This CDR3 has 13 amino acids. From germline, CDR1 is SGHTA and CDR2 FQGTGA. The V end was cut by 6 bases, the J end by 7 bases, with 13 bases between.

The chain employs TRBV7-2 and TRBJ2-7, with TRBD2 identical over 16 bases. This CDR3 has 17 residues. Germline assignment: CDR1 SGHTA and CDR2 FQGNSA. V was pared by 1 base and J by 5 bases, with 5 bases of the junction left unmatched. As DNA, the CDR3 is TGTGCCAGCAGCTTAGGGGGGACTAGCGGGAGGGCGCACGAGCAGTACTTC. It codes for CASSLGGTSGRAHEQYF.

In regard to this clonotype: Just one base apart from a much larger clone, this may be a read error. The conserved final phenylalanine or tryptophan is absent from the CDR3, which likely points to a read error. V gene TRBV7-2 combines with J gene TRBJ2-7; D not resolved. V gave up 2 bases and J gave up 4 bases, with 6 bases separating them. CDR1 is SGHTA, CDR2 FQGNSA, per germline. This CDR3 comprises 12 residues. As DNA, the CDR3 is TGTGCCAGCAGCTTAAGTAGGTACGAGCAGTACCTC. This translates into CASSLSRYEQYL.

The rearrangement joins TRBV19 to TRBJ2-1, with TRBD1 matching over 10 bases. The CDR3 length is 15 residues. J was trimmed by 6 bases and V by 4 bases; bases with no gene match: 6. Germline V lookup: CDR1 LNHDA, CDR2 SQIVND (reference sequence). Here the CDR3 reads CASSRKDRGSNEQFF. In DNA form, the CDR3 reads TGTGCCAGTAGTAGAAAGGACAGGGGGTCCAATGAGCAGTTCTTC.

This clonotype is deemed medium-sized. The chain joins TRBV2 to TRBJ2-3; D is ambiguous. This CDR3 is built from 13 residues. Germline values: CDR1 SNHLY, CDR2 FYNNEI. V was clipped by 3 bases and J by 1 base, with 5 bases between them. CDR3 bases: TGTGCCAGCAGTGATGTGGGCACAGATACGCAGTATTTT. Its protein product is CASSDVGTDTQYF.

The V and J genes are TRBV7-8 and TRBJ2-2; TRBD1 is a possible D gene (8 bases). Germline V gives CDR1 SGHVS, CDR2 FQNEAQ. The CDR3 length is 18 residues. The V end was cut by 6 bases, the J end by 5 bases, with 25 bases between. Here the CDR3 reads CASRPYQGGTGGTGELFF. For the CDR3, the DNA is TGTGCCAGCAGGCCTTACCAGGGGGGGACAGGAGGGACCGGGGAGCTGTTTTTT. The whole variable domain, filled in from reference TRBV7-8 and TRBJ2-2, reads GAGVSQSPRYKVAKRGQDVALRCDPISGHVSLFWYQQALGQGPEFLTYFQNEAQLDKSGLPSDRFFAERPEGSVSTLKIQRTQQEDSAVYLCASRPYQGGTGGTGELFFGEGSRLTVL.

This clonotype has ten or more counts. The rearrangement links TRBV4-2 to TRBJ1-2; a possible D gene is TRBD1 (5 bases). Looked up from germline, CDR1 is LGHNA and CDR2 is YNFKEQ. Trimming stripped 0 bases from V and 4 bases from J, with 12 bases between. This CDR3 has 15 amino acids. In nucleotides, the CDR3 is TGTGCCAGCAGCCAAGAGCTGAGGGGTAGCTATGGCTACACCTTC. It encodes CASSQELRGSYGYTF.

The sample holds many counts of this clonotype. This sequence joins TRBV27 and TRBJ2-1, with D tentatively TRBD2 (5 bases). The CDR3 extends over 13 amino acids. Trimming removed 6 bases at V and 2 bases at J, with 8 bases between. Germline V gene lookup returns CDR1 MNHEY and CDR2 SMNVEV (reference sequence). CDR3 region: CASSKGAYNEQFF. CDR3 bases: TGTGCCAGCAGCAAGGGAGCCTACAATGAGCAGTTCTTC.

This clonotype was detected ten times or more. V and J are TRBV5-1 and TRBJ1-2; 7 bases line up with TRBD1. From germline, CDR1 is SGHRS and CDR2 YFSETQ. Unmatched junction bases numbered 11, after V lost 4 bases and J lost 2 bases. The CDR3 is 16 residues long. The CDR3 loop reads CASSLAGTEYNYGYTF. In DNA, the CDR3 is TGCGCCAGCAGCCTGGCCGGGACAGAATACAACTATGGCTACACCTTC.

CDR3 in DNA: TGTGCCAGCTCACCACCGTCGAGCGTTCATGAGCAGTTCTTC. This gives the protein CASSPPSSVHEQFF. The chain couples TRBV18 to TRBJ2-1; D gene unclear. Germline V gene lookup returns CDR1 KGHSH and CDR2 LQKENI. V lost 0 bases to trimming and J lost 8 bases, with 11 bases between them. CDR3 length: 14 amino acids.

This clonotype was detected ten times or more. V gene TRBV9 combines with J gene TRBJ2-7; no reliable D call. The CDR3 spans 13 residues. Germline V CDR1 and CDR2: SGDLS, YYNGEE. Between the trimmed V and J ends, which lost 0 bases and 12 bases, there was a span of 16 bases. CDR3 sequence: CASSVDLVTLLYF. CDR3 nucleotides: TGTGCCAGCAGCGTAGACCTAGTGACACTGCTGTACTTC. Complete variable domain (other parts from reference TRBV9 and TRBJ2-7): DSGVTQTPKHLITATGQRVTLRCSPRSGDLSVYWYQQSLDQGLQFLIQYYNGEERAKGNILERFSAQQFPDLHSELNLSSLELGDSALYFCASSVDLVTLLYFGPGTRLTVT.

This clonotype was observed many times. This rearrangement joins TRBV5-1 to TRBJ2-5; D is perhaps TRBD2 (6 bases). The CDR3 runs 15 residues. The germline V and J ends were trimmed by 2 bases and 1 base, with 12 bases remaining between them. Per germline, CDR1 SGHRS and CDR2 YFSETQ. The CDR3 reads CASSFDVGGQETQYF. The CDR3 DNA is TGCGCCAGCAGCTTCGATGTGGGGGGCCAAGAGACCCAGTACTTC.

V is TRBV7-9 and J is TRBJ2-1, with 14 bases identical to TRBD2. J gave up 8 bases and V 6 bases, and 12 bases lay outside the gene matches. The CDR3 extends over 17 amino acids. Per the germline V gene, CDR1 is SEHNR and CDR2 is FQNEAQ (reference sequence). The CDR3 region has the DNA TGTGCCAGCAGTTTCCCGACCGGGACTAGCGGGAGCCATGAGCAGTTCTTC. This codes for CASSFPTGTSGSHEQFF. The full variable domain, rest sourced from reference TRBV7-9 and TRBJ2-1, is DTGVSQNPRHKITKRGQNVTFRCDPISEHNRLYWYRQTLGQGPEFLTYFQNEAQLEKSRLLSDRFSAERPKGSFSTLEIQRTEQGDSAMYLCASSFPTGTSGSHEQFFGPGTRLTVL.

This clonotype showed up many times. CDR3 DNA: TGTGCCACCAGTGACACCGGGACCTCGAACACCGGGGAGCTGTTTTTT. This encodes CATSDTGTSNTGELFF. The chain links TRBV24-1 to TRBJ2-2; D might be TRBD1 or TRBD2, each matching 5 bases. This CDR3 is built from 16 residues. Germline CDR1 and CDR2: KGHDR and SFDVKD. V was pared by 4 bases and J by 0 bases, with 11 bases between.

This clonotype was detected only a few times. The germline gene is not matched at one end of the junction; a read error may be the cause. V is TRBV5-8 and J is TRBJ2-7; D is uncertain. CDR1 SGHTS and CDR2 YDEGEE come from the germline V gene. CDR3 length equals 13 residues. CDR3: CASSLIPVYGQYF. CDR3 coding DNA: TGTGCCAGCAGCTTGATTCCAGTCTACGGGCAGTACTTC. The entire variable domain, with the rest obtained from reference TRBV5-8 and TRBJ2-7, is as follows: EAGVTQSPTHLIKTRGQQATLRCSPISGHTSVYWYQQALGLGLQFLLWYDEGEERNRGNFPPRFSGRQFPNYSSELNVNALELEDSALYLCASSLIPVYGQYFGPGTRLTVT.

This clonotype was observed at least ten times. The chain joins TRBV5-1 to TRBJ2-7, with TRBD1 identical over 9 bases. This CDR3 has 17 amino acids. Germline values: CDR1 SGHRS, CDR2 YFSETQ. J lost 3 bases, V lost 0 bases, and 10 bases had no gene match. The CDR3 loop reads CASSLVVLGQGYYEQYF. CDR3 nucleotide sequence: TGCGCCAGCAGCTTGGTAGTCCTGGGACAGGGCTACTACGAGCAGTACTTC.

Ten or more counts support this clonotype. The V gene is TRBV28, the J gene TRBJ1-3; D is perhaps TRBD1 (5 bases). CDR3 length: 14 residues. V was clipped by 4 bases and J by 0 bases, with 7 bases between them. Germline CDR1 MDHEN, CDR2 SYDVKM. The CDR3 region has the DNA TGTGCCAGCAGTTCCAGGGTCTCTGGAAACACCATATATTTT. It codes for CASSSRVSGNTIYF. The complete variable domain, with remaining parts taken from reference TRBV28 and TRBJ1-3, reads DVKVTQSSRYLVKRTGEKVFLECVQDMDHENMFWYRQDPGLGLRLIYFSYDVKMKEKGDIPEGYSVSREKKERFSLILESASTNQTSMYLCASSSRVSGNTIYFGEGSWLTVV.

This clonotype was picked up many times. The V call is TRBV28, the J call TRBJ2-7; 11 bases map to TRBD1. Losses at the gene ends were 1 base for V and 3 bases for J; bases not matched to a gene: 5. CDR1 MDHEN and CDR2 SYDVKM come from the germline V gene. The CDR3 has 16 amino acids. CDR3: CASSLSPDRGRYEQYF. CDR3 DNA sequence: TGTGCCAGCAGTTTATCCCCGGACAGGGGGCGCTACGAGCAGTACTTC.